This TCR beta chain originates from a study of blood T cell repertoires in COVID-19. Study context: T cells, B-cell-depleted T cells, or PBMCs supplied cDNA or gDNA.

After removal of 0 bases from V and 5 bases from J, the junction contained 4 bases not matched to a gene. Germline V CDR1 and CDR2: SGHNT, YENEEA. The CDR3 sequence is 15 residues long. Original processing notes: Estimation of nucleated cell counts relied on the amplification of reference gene primers. TCRdb's table, derived via immunoSEQ multiplex PCR, lists solely in-frame clones and lacks some. The D gene and trimming were derived from the DNA, and the V and J assignments and clone size from that table. Among approximately 320,000 clones listed, 75% to 85% were seen once. Sequenced sample: peripheral blood. The chain couples TRBV11-3 to TRBJ2-1, with 7 nucleotides matching TRBD2. The receptor was derived from a human donor in a cohort sampled during active COVID-19. The CDR3 sequence is CASSLDSAGDNEQFF. The CDR3 DNA reads TGTGCCAGCAGCTTAGATTCTGCGGGGGACAATGAGCAGTTCTTC.